The 11 T cell receptor beta chains below all came from one sample that was sequenced in a study of T cells in placental villitis. The libraries were made with immunoSEQ v4. The method was immunoSEQ multiplex PCR; TCRdb's version includes in-frame clones alone and lacks a portion of them. The sample carries about 800 clones, just under 98% recorded once. Sequencing was performed on placental tissue containing maternal and fetal cells. The receptors come from a human donor in good health; the placental T cells may come from both mother and fetus.

The rearrangement uses TRBV6-6 and TRBJ2-1; 7 nucleotides match TRBD2. CDR1 and CDR2 (germline): MNHNY, SVGAGI (reference sequence). The CDR3 has 16 amino acids. V was pared by 6 bases and J by 0 bases, with 8 bases of the junction left unmatched. Here the CDR3 reads CASSCLAASSYNEQFF. The CDR3 DNA reads as TGTGCCAGCAGCTGCCTAGCGGCCAGCTCCTACAATGAGCAGTTCTTC.

The CDR3 loop is CAGYDLFSGNTIYF. The CDR3 region has the DNA TGCGCCGGTTACGACCTGTTCTCTGGAAACACCATATATTTT. This rearrangement joins TRBV10-1 to TRBJ1-3, with no clear D. V lost 11 bases, J lost 0 bases, and 14 bases lay in between. This CDR3 comprises 14 residues. The germline V gene has CDR1 WNHNN and CDR2 SYGVQD (reference sequence).

The V call is TRBV6-5, the J call TRBJ2-2; 9 nucleotides agree with TRBD1. This CDR3 has 15 amino acids. Germline CDR1 reads MNHEY; CDR2 reads SVGAGI. V lost 4 bases and J lost 5; bases outside the gene matches: 5. CDR3 in DNA: TGTGCCAGCAGTTCCGACAGGGGGATAACCGGGGAGCTGTTTTTT. Translated: CASSSDRGITGELFF.

This chain connects TRBV11-3 to TRBJ2-1; TRBD2 aligns across 9 bases. With 5 bases clipped from V and 4 bases from J, the junction kept 3 bases outside the gene matches. The CDR3 is 14 residues long. In germline, CDR1 is SGHNT, CDR2 YENEEA. The CDR3 is CASSPSGTYNEQFF. CDR3 nucleotides: TGTGCCAGCAGCCCTAGCGGGACTTACAATGAGCAGTTCTTC.

The rearrangement links TRBV9 to TRBJ2-5; 9 positions match TRBD2. The CDR3 is made up of 14 amino acids. J was trimmed by 3 bases and V by 4 bases; bases with no gene match: 4. Per the germline V gene, CDR1 is SGDLS and CDR2 is YYNGEE. CDR3 sequence: CASSPRTSEETQYF. CDR3 coding DNA: TGTGCCAGCAGCCCTCGGACTAGCGAAGAGACCCAGTACTTC.

J is TRBJ2-5 and V is TRBV24-1; D call uncertain. CDR1 KGHDR and CDR2 SFDVKD come from the germline V gene. Trimming pared 4 bases from V and 2 bases from J, leaving 7 bases between. This CDR3 comprises 13 residues. The DNA for the CDR3 is TGTGCCACCAGTGAGCCTATTCAAGAGACCCAGTACTTC. Protein sequence: CATSEPIQETQYF.

As to this clone: One end of the junction is discordant with germline, which a read error may explain. The chain employs TRBV5-6 and TRBJ1-5, with a weak D call TRBD1 (6 bases). This CDR3 is 13 amino acids long. Germline CDR1 is SGHDT and CDR2 is YYEEEE. DNA of the CDR3: TGTGCCAGCAGCTTGACCGGACAGAACCGCGAGTATTTT. It specifies CASSLTGQNREYF. Complete variable domain (other parts from reference TRBV5-6 and TRBJ1-5): DAGVTQSPTHLIKTRGQQVTLRCSPKSGHDTVSWYQQALGQGPQFIFQYYEEEERQRGNFPDRFSGHQFPNYSSELNVNALLLGDSALYLCASSLTGQNREYFGDGTRLSIL.

This chain uses TRBV5-6 with TRBJ2-3; D may be TRBD1 or TRBD2 (5 bases each). This CDR3 region has 17 residues. Trimming removed 0 bases at V and 0 bases at J, with 14 bases between. From germline, CDR1 is SGHDT and CDR2 YYEEEE. In DNA, the CDR3 is TGTGCCAGCAGCTTGGGAAAGGGACCCCCAAGCACAGATACGCAGTATTTT. Protein: CASSLGKGPPSTDTQYF.

The chain combines TRBV5-5 with TRBJ2-5; tentatively, D is TRBD1 or TRBD2 (5 bases each). Germline loops: CDR1 SGHKS, CDR2 YYEKEE (reference sequence). CDR3 size: 15 residues. Trimming cost V 4 bases and J 4 bases, with 17 bases left between them. The CDR3 DNA is TGTGCCAGCAGCGCCTTCTCGGGGCGAGGAGAGACCCAGTACTTC. Translation gives CASSAFSGRGETQYF.

The chain couples TRBV6-5 to TRBJ2-5; 13 bases fit TRBD2. The CDR3 has 16 amino acids. Germline CDR1 and CDR2: MNHEY and SVGAGI. V gave up 0 bases and J gave up 5 bases; unmatched junction bases: 3. The CDR3 loop reads CASSYSLAGGRETQYF. The CDR3 region has the DNA TGTGCCAGCAGTTACTCACTAGCGGGGGGGCGTGAGACCCAGTACTTC.

V usage is TRBV29-1 and J usage is TRBJ2-5, with unresolved D. The CDR3 sequence is 15 residues long. Looked up from germline, CDR1 is SQVTM and CDR2 is ANQGSEA. Trimming removed 2 bases from V and 1 base from J, with 14 bases in between. The CDR3 DNA sequence: TGCAGCGTTGAAAGACACTCGAGCCCCCAAGAGACCCAGTACTTC. This codes for CSVERHSSPQETQYF.